Presented here are 28 T cell receptor beta chains from one specimen sequenced in a study of patients and donors after allogeneic stem cell transplantation. One entry per CDR3 protein results from TCRdb running MiXCR on the RT-PCR reads. This repertoire shows 1,500 to 2,000 distinct CDR3 sequences, 14% found once; its top ten account for about 13%. The sequenced sample was blood, either unsorted or a sorted T cell fraction (not recorded which). The receptors shown here come from a human donor who was either an allogeneic HSCT recipient or a stem cell or donor lymphocyte infusion donor (not recorded which). It is not recorded whose cells these are; they may come from a transplant donor.

By sample fraction, this clonotype is medium-sized. In DNA, the CDR3 is TGTGCCAGCAGCTCGACAGGGAATCAGCCAGATACGCAGTATTTT. Amino acid sequence: CASSSTGNQPDTQYF. The V gene is TRBV5-5, the J gene TRBJ2-3; the match to TRBD1 covers 7 bases. CDR1 SGHKS and CDR2 YYEKEE come from the germline V gene (reference sequence). V was clipped by 3 bases and J by 4 bases; unmatched bases: 8. The CDR3 spans 15 residues.

This clonotype was found a few times. CDR3 amino acids: CSVEEAFF. CDR3 nucleotide sequence: TGCAGCGTTGAGGAGGCTTTCTTT. This sequence joins TRBV29-1 and TRBJ1-1; D is unclear. Trimming removed 3 bases from V and 11 bases from J, with 4 bases in between. Germline-derived CDR1 and CDR2 are SQVTM and ANQGSEA. This CDR3 spans 8 amino acids.

This rearrangement joins TRBV19 to TRBJ1-1; TRBD1 matches at 8 bases. J gave up 10 bases and V 3 bases, and 10 bases lay outside the gene matches. Germline V lookup: CDR1 LNHDA, CDR2 SQIVND (reference sequence). The CDR3 loop spans 14 amino acids. The DNA of the CDR3 is TGTGCCAGTAGTATTCAGCCAGGGGGCGCGGGAGCTTTCTTT. Translated, it gives CASSIQPGGAGAFF.

The V call is TRBV6-1, the J call TRBJ1-4; D is unclear. With 6 bases removed from V and 5 bases from J, the gap between germline ends came to 13 bases. CDR1 and CDR2 (germline): MNHNS, SASEGT. There are 14 residues in the CDR3. The CDR3 DNA reads TGTGCCAGCAGCACCGGCGGGTACAATGAAAAACTGTTTTTT. Its translation: CASSTGGYNEKLFF.

Judged by abundance, this clonotype is large. This sequence joins TRBV9 and TRBJ2-1; D is possibly TRBD1 (6 bases). Germline V CDR1 and CDR2: SGDLS, YYNGEE. The CDR3 totals 13 residues. The V gene lost 4 bases and the J gene lost 6 bases, with 11 bases spanning the gap. CDR3: CASSHQGGNEQFF. The CDR3 region has the DNA TGTGCCAGCAGCCACCAAGGGGGCAATGAGCAGTTCTTC.

The V call is TRBV6-5, the J call TRBJ1-2, with a weak D call TRBD1 (5 bases). Germline CDR1 MNHEY, CDR2 SVGAGI. The length of the CDR3 is 15 residues. V was pared by 2 bases and J by 8 bases, with 18 bases between. For the CDR3, the DNA is TGTGCCAGCAGTTACAACGCCGGGACGCCCTTAGGCTACACCTTC. It codes for CASSYNAGTPLGYTF.

The rearrangement joins TRBV5-5 to TRBJ2-3; no definite D call. The CDR3 runs 12 residues. V shed 2 bases and J shed 3 bases, with 4 bases lying between them. From germline, CDR1 is SGHKS and CDR2 YYEKEE (reference sequence). In DNA form, the CDR3 reads TGTGCCAGCAGCTTAAGGACAGATACGCAGTATTTT. Translated: CASSLRTDTQYF.

V usage is TRBV7-8 and J usage is TRBJ1-1, with TRBD1 as a possible D gene (5 bases). V was trimmed by 3 bases and J by 11 bases, leaving 22 bases between them. Per the germline V gene, CDR1 is SGHVS and CDR2 is FQNEAQ. This CDR3 contains 15 residues. The CDR3 protein is CASSFKWTGTSGAFF. The CDR3 DNA reads TGTGCCAGCAGCTTCAAATGGACCGGGACCTCTGGGGCTTTCTTT.

This sequence joins TRBV7-3 and TRBJ2-2; D is unresolved. Germline V gives CDR1 SGHTA, CDR2 FQGTGA. The CDR3 has 13 residues. Trimming pared 1 base from V and 5 bases from J, leaving 5 bases between. Here the CDR3 DNA reads TGTGCCAGCAGCTTAATCCTGACCGGGGAGCTGTTTTTT. Protein sequence: CASSLILTGELFF. The complete variable domain, with remaining parts taken from reference TRBV7-3 and TRBJ2-2, reads GAGVSQTPSNKVTEKGKYVELRCDPISGHTALYWYRQSLGQGPEFLIYFQGTGAADDSGLPNDRFFAVRPEGSVSTLKIQRTERGDSAVYLCASSLILTGELFFGEGSRLTVL.

V gene TRBV30 combines with J gene TRBJ1-2; D is undetermined. The V end lost 3 bases, the J end lost 6 bases, and 5 bases lay between the germline ends. CDR1 is GTSNPN, CDR2 SVGIG, per germline (reference sequence). The CDR3 extends over 10 amino acids. The CDR3 bases are TGTGCCTGGAGCGCCGATGGCTACACCTTC. Translated, it gives CAWSADGYTF. Drawing the rest from reference TRBV30 and TRBJ1-2, the complete variable domain is SQTIHQWPATLVQPVGSPLSLECTVEGTSNPNLYWYRQAAGRGLQLLFYSVGIGQISSEVPQNLSASRPQDRQFILSSKKLLLSDSGFYLCAWSADGYTFGSGTRLTVV.

This clonotype ranks as medium-sized. The chain joins TRBV12-3 or TRBV12-4 to TRBJ2-1; D possibly uses TRBD1 or TRBD2 (5 bases each). This CDR3 has 14 amino acids. Trimming took 7 bases from V and 3 from J, leaving 13 bases between them. CDR3 residues: CASTPAGGYNEQFF. The CDR3 DNA sequence: TGTGCCAGCACTCCTGCTGGGGGCTACAATGAGCAGTTCTTC.

V gene TRBV5-5 combines with J gene TRBJ1-5; tentative D call: TRBD1 (5 bases). The CDR3 is 13 residues long. Trimming cost V 3 bases and J 7 bases, with 11 bases left between them. The germline V gene encodes CDR1 SGHKS and CDR2 YYEKEE (reference sequence). The CDR3 loop reads CASSSFWDQPQHF. Written as DNA, the CDR3 is TGTGCCAGCAGCTCCTTTTGGGACCAGCCCCAGCATTTT. Using reference TRBV5-5 and TRBJ1-5 for the parts outside the CDR3, the full variable domain is DAGVTQSPTHLIKTRGQQVTLRCSPISGHKSVSWYQQVLGQGPQFIFQYYEKEERGRGNFPDRFSARQFPNYSSELNVNALLLGDSALYLCASSSFWDQPQHFGDGTRLSIL.

By share of the sample, this clonotype is medium-sized (0.01 to 0.1%). The chain joins TRBV7-2 to TRBJ1-1; tentative D call: TRBD1 (5 bases). The CDR3 sequence is 15 residues long. Germline-derived CDR1 and CDR2 are SGHTA and FQGNSA. V lost 0 bases, J lost 5 bases, and 13 bases lay in between. The CDR3 protein is CASSLASRASTEAFF. The DNA for the CDR3 is TGTGCCAGCAGCTTAGCCAGCAGGGCAAGTACTGAAGCTTTCTTT.

The V gene is TRBV6-2 or TRBV6-3, the J gene TRBJ2-1; D call uncertain. Deletions cut 3 bases from V and 8 bases from J, with 5 bases between. CDR1 is MNHEY and CDR2 is SVGEGT in the germline V gene. The CDR3 is 11 residues long. The CDR3 DNA follows: TGTGCCAGCAGTTATATCGATGAGCAGTTCTTC. Translated: CASSYIDEQFF.

CDR3 nucleotides: TGTGCCAGCAGCTTCTCCCGGGACAGGGGGCGGTTGACGCAGTATTTT. As protein: CASSFSRDRGRLTQYF. The chain uses TRBV11-2 and TRBJ2-3, with 12 nucleotides matching TRBD1. CDR1 and CDR2 (germline): SGHAT, FQNNGV. Losses at the gene ends were 3 bases for V and 9 bases for J; bases not matched to a gene: 10. This CDR3 contains 16 residues.

This chain connects TRBV24-1 to TRBJ1-1, with D tentatively TRBD1 (5 bases). CDR3 length: 13 amino acids. In germline, CDR1 is KGHDR, CDR2 SFDVKD. V was cut by 7 bases and J by 3 bases, with 11 bases left in between. The CDR3 sequence is CATRGRADTEAFF. The CDR3 DNA reads TGTGCCACCAGGGGCAGGGCGGACACTGAAGCTTTCTTT.

By its share, this clonotype is large (0.1 to 1%). V and J are TRBV12-3 or TRBV12-4 and TRBJ2-7, with 9 bases identical to TRBD1. V lost 5 bases, J lost 1 base, and 6 bases stayed unmatched. This CDR3 region has 15 residues. The CDR3 loop reads CASSPGTGLSYEQYF. The CDR3 coding sequence is TGTGCCAGCAGTCCTGGGACAGGGTTATCCTACGAGCAGTACTTC.

The chain carries TRBV6-5 and TRBJ2-3; perhaps TRBD2 as D (6 bases). The germline CDR1 and CDR2 sequences are MNHEY and SVGAGI. The V end lost 0 bases, the J end lost 6 bases, and 7 bases lay between the germline ends. This CDR3 has 13 amino acids. CDR3 nucleotide sequence: TGTGCCAGCAGTTACTCGGGGAGGGATACGCAGTATTTT. Its translation: CASSYSGRDTQYF.

This clonotype is termed medium-sized. The V and J genes are TRBV6-5 and TRBJ2-3; TRBD2 matches at 13 bases. CDR3 length equals 17 residues. Trimming removed 2 bases from V and 2 bases from J; junction bases left unmatched: 4. The germline gives CDR1 MNHEY, CDR2 SVGAGI. CDR3 residues: CASSYRLAGGITDTQYF. The CDR3 DNA follows: TGTGCCAGCAGTTACCGACTAGCGGGGGGAATCACAGATACGCAGTATTTT.

This clonotype is labeled large. The chain is built from TRBV7-3 and TRBJ2-1; D possibly uses TRBD1 or TRBD2 (6 bases each). V lost 2 bases and J lost 7, with 12 bases in between. Germline V gene lookup returns CDR1 SGHTA and CDR2 FQGTGA. The CDR3 is 14 residues long. The CDR3 loop is CASSLGGTSNEQFF. In DNA, the CDR3 is TGTGCCAGCAGCTTAGGAGGGACATCTAATGAGCAGTTCTTC.

The chain carries TRBV6-1 and TRBJ2-7, with TRBD2 as a possible D gene (6 bases). The CDR3 has 15 residues. Germline V gene data show CDR1 as MNHNS and CDR2 as SASEGT. V was pared by 8 bases and J by 4 bases, with 21 bases between. CDR3 bases: TGTGCCAGCTCAAAAGGAGGGACTGAACTTTACGAGCAGTACTTC. This codes for CASSKGGTELYEQYF.

This clonotype was observed a few times. This chain links TRBV20-1 with TRBJ2-7, with 7 bases identical to TRBD2. The germline CDR1 and CDR2 sequences are DFQATT and SNEGSKA (reference sequence). V lost 4 bases, J lost 0 bases, and 9 bases stayed unmatched. The CDR3 is 15 residues long. As DNA, the CDR3 is TGCAGTGCTAAGACTCGGGGACTACCCTCCTACGAGCAGTACTTC. Translating it yields CSAKTRGLPSYEQYF.

This clonotype is deemed large. The DNA for the CDR3 is TGTGCCAGCAGCCTCGCGGGGACTATCGGGAATGAGCAGTTCTTC. Its protein product is CASSLAGTIGNEQFF. The chain has TRBV9 and TRBJ2-1; TRBD2 matches at 7 bases. CDR3 length equals 15 residues. V shed 4 bases, J shed 7 bases, and the junction held 11 bases outside the gene matches. Germline CDR1 SGDLS, CDR2 YYNGEE. The variable domain in full, completed from reference TRBV9 and TRBJ2-1, reads DSGVTQTPKHLITATGQRVTLRCSPRSGDLSVYWYQQSLDQGLQFLIQYYNGEERAKGNILERFSAQQFPDLHSELNLSSLELGDSALYFCASSLAGTIGNEQFFGPGTRLTVL.

This chain uses TRBV5-3 with TRBJ1-1, with D hard to call. TRBV5-3 is flagged as an ORF with uncertain function. The CDR3 is 15 amino acids. Deletions cut 0 bases from V and 1 base from J, with 10 bases between. The CDR3: CARSLEEGPNTEAFF. Here the CDR3 DNA reads TGTGCCAGAAGCTTGGAAGAGGGCCCGAACACTGAAGCTTTCTTT.

This clonotype is medium-sized within its sample. The chain uses TRBV5-1 and TRBJ2-4; perhaps TRBD2 as D (5 bases). CDR1 and CDR2 from the germline V gene are SGHRS and YFSETQ. The CDR3 sequence is 13 residues long. Trimming pared 4 bases from V and 9 bases from J, leaving 14 bases between. The CDR3 DNA is TGCGCCAGCAGCCCTTTTGGAGGAGGCATTCAGTACTTC. It codes for CASSPFGGGIQYF. Full variable domain (missing parts from reference TRBV5-1 and TRBJ2-4): KAGVTQTPRYLIKTRGQQVTLSCSPISGHRSVSWYQQTPGQGLQFLFEYFSETQRNKGNFPGRFSGRQFSNSRSEMNVSTLELGDSALYLCASSPFGGGIQYFGAGTRLSVL.

In this sample, this clonotype is large. This chain links TRBV7-8 with TRBJ2-3; D ambiguous. The CDR3 loop spans 14 amino acids. CDR1 SGHVS and CDR2 FQNEAQ come from the germline V gene. The V end lost 5 bases, the J end lost 2 bases, and 11 bases lay between the germline ends. CDR3 bases: TGTGCCAGCAGCGTTAGGCTAACCACAGATACGCAGTATTTT. This translates into CASSVRLTTDTQYF. Full variable domain (outside the CDR3, taken from reference TRBV7-8 and TRBJ2-3): GAGVSQSPRYKVAKRGQDVALRCDPISGHVSLFWYQQALGQGPEFLTYFQNEAQLDKSGLPSDRFFAERPEGSVSTLKIQRTQQEDSAVYLCASSVRLTTDTQYFGPGTRLTVL.

By frequency in the sample, this clonotype is medium-sized. The chain joins TRBV7-3 to TRBJ1-1; D perhaps matches TRBD1 (5 bases). There are 13 residues in the CDR3. Trimming left V 5 bases short and J 5 bases short, with 12 bases between. Germline V gives CDR1 SGHTA, CDR2 FQGTGA. The CDR3 DNA follows: TGTGCCAGCAGCCCCACAGAGGGGACTGAAGCTTTCTTT. Translated, it gives CASSPTEGTEAFF.

The V and J genes are TRBV5-1 and TRBJ2-3, with TRBD1 as a possible D gene (5 bases). V gave up 2 bases and J gave up 2 bases, with 15 bases separating them. Per the germline V gene, CDR1 is SGHRS and CDR2 is YFSETQ. The CDR3 has 16 amino acids. The DNA for the CDR3 is TGCGCCAGCAGCTTAAGGGCATTCAGGGCCACAGATACGCAGTATTTT. Encoded protein: CASSLRAFRATDTQYF.